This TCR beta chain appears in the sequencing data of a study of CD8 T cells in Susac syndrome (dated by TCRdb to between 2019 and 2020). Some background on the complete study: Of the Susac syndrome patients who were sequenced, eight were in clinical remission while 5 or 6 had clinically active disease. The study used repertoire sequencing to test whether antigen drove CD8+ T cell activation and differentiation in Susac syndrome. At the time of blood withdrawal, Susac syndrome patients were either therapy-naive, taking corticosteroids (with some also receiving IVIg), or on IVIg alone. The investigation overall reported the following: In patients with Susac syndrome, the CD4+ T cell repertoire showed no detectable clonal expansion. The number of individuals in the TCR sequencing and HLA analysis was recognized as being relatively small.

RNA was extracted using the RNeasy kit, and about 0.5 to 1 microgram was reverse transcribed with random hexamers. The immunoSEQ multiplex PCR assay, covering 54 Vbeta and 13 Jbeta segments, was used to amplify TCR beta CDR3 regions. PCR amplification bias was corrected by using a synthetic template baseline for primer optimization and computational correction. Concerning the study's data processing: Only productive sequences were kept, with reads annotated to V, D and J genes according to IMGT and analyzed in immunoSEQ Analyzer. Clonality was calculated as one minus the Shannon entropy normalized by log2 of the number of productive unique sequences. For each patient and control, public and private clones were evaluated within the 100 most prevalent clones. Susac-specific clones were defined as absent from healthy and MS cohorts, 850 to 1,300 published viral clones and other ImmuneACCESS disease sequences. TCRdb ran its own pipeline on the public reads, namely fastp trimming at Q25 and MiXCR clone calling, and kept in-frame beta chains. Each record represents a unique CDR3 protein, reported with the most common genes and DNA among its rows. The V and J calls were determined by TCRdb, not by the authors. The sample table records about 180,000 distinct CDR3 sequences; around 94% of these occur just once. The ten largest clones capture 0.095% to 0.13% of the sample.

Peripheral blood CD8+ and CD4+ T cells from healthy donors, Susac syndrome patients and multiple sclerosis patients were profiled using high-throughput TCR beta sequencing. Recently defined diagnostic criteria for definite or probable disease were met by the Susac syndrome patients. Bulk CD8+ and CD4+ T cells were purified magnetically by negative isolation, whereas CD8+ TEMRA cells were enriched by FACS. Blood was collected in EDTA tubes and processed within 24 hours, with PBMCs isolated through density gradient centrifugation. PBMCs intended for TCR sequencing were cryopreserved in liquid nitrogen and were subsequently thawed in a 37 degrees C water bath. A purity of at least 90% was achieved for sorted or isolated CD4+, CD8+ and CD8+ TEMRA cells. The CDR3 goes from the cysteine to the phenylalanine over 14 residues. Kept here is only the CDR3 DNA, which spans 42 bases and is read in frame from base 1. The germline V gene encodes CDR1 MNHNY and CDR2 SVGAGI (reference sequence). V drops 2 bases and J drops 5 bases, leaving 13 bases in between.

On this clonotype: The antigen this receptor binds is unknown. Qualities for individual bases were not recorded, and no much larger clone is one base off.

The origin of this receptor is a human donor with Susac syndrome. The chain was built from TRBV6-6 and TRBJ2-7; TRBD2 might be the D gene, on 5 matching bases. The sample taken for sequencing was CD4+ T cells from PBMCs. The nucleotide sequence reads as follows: TGTGCCAGCAGTTACGGTTTGAAGAGGGACGAGCAGTACTTC. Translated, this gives CASSYGLKRDEQYF.